This T cell receptor beta chain is drawn from a study of OX40 agonist ivuxolimab in advanced cancers. About the study as a whole: Ivuxolimab, which targeted the costimulatory receptor OX40 (CD134), was an agonistic, fully human IgG2 monoclonal antibody. The paper reports the monotherapy dose-escalation portion (N of about 54 patients) of the phase I ivuxolimab trial. Prior anti-PD-1, anti-PD-L1 or anti-CTLA-4 therapy was permitted, and approximately 40% of dose-escalation patients had received checkpoint inhibitors. Among the roughly 54 dose-escalation patients, some 19 had hepatocellular carcinoma, 15 or so melanoma, 9 renal cell carcinoma and 9 head and neck cancer. Partial responses occurred in three dose-escalation patients, of whom one had hepatocellular carcinoma and two had cutaneous melanoma. In the dose-escalation cohort, 82.7% of patients were male, and the mean age was roughly 60 years, with a range of about 23 to 90. Intravenous ivuxolimab was administered to patients every 2 weeks at six dose levels: 0.01, 0.1, 0.3, 1.5, 3 and 10 mg/kg. The purpose of peripheral TCRbeta sequencing was to test whether ivuxolimab changed TCR sequence diversity and led to clonal T-cell expansion. Study-wide conclusions, independent of this receptor: At doses of 0.1 to 3.0 mg/kg, clonal expansion of both CD4+ and CD8+ blood T cells was observed from baseline to week 6. In partial responders in the 0.1-3.0 mg/kg groups, normalized peripheral clonal expansion was found to be among the lowest, especially among CD8+ T cells. Low levels of normalized T-cell clonal expansion were also seen in some nonresponding patients. Antigen specificity was not determined for the clonally expanded peripheral T cells. After ivuxolimab, CD8+ T cells had more expanded clones than CD4+ T cells on average.

A remark on this clone: It lacks a known antigen. Qualities for individual bases were not recorded, and no much larger clone is one base off.

Patients with autoimmune disease history or receiving systemic immunosuppression were excluded from the trial. Peripheral blood for TCR sequencing was collected from all dose cohorts at baseline, on cycle 4 day 1, and on cycle 7 day 1. The samples were taken from a phase I, first-in-human, multicenter, open-label dose-escalation trial of ivuxolimab. Adults with locally advanced or metastatic melanoma, renal cell carcinoma, hepatocellular carcinoma or head and neck squamous cell carcinoma were enrolled in the trial. CD4+ and CD8+ T cells were sorted separately from peripheral blood before TCR sequencing. To sequence the TCRbeta CDR3 region, genomic DNA was isolated from the sorted cells. TCRbeta CDR3 regions were sequenced using the immunoSEQ Assay. Held by TCRdb, this immuneACCESS table contains in-frame sequences only and omits some clones. Under half of the omission traces to an unresolved V gene where checked; the cause of the rest is unknown. The sample yields approximately 80,000 clones; about 90% were counted once. Less than 0.35% of the sample is held by the ten biggest clonotypes.

The germline V gene (reference sequence) sets CDR1 to DFQATT and CDR2 to SNEGSKA. The trim is 5 bases for V and 11 bases for J, with a gap of 15 bases between the germline ends. The cysteine opens and the phenylalanine closes a CDR3 of 11 amino acids. The entry retains the CDR3 DNA only, 33 bases that are in frame from base 1. This TCR was sampled from an adult with an advanced solid tumor such as melanoma, head and neck, liver or kidney cancer. The material was CD4+ or CD8+ T cells sorted from blood, obtained in a trial of the OX40 agonist ivuxolimab. The V and J segments used are TRBV20-1 and TRBJ1-2; the D gene is not confidently resolved. CDR3 region: CSAAPGLQYTF. At the DNA level, the sequence is TGCAGTGCTGCCCCAGGACTCCAGTACACCTTC.